This passage covers 22 T cell receptor beta chains from one sample sequenced in a study of metastatic and nonmetastatic thyroid tumors. Using MiXCR, TCRdb reanalyzed the PCR reads. The sample consists of around 20,000 clones, roughly a fifth of them appearing once. No patient had received any treatment before thyroid surgery. Sequenced material: tumor tissue. The receptors come from a female donor with papillary thyroid cancer or a benign thyroid nodule (not recorded which). Some clones in this sample may be carry-over from other donors' samples.

This rearrangement joins TRBV20-1 to TRBJ1-2; possible D gene TRBD1, 5 bases. V was cut by 5 bases and J by 5 bases, with 18 bases left in between. The germline CDR1 and CDR2 sequences are DFQATT and SNEGSKA (reference sequence). The CDR3 is 14 amino acids. This CDR3 reads CSAGGTASPYGYTF. The CDR3 nucleotides read TGCAGTGCTGGGGGGACCGCCAGTCCGTATGGCTACACCTTC.

This clone was found many times. The chain links TRBV5-6 to TRBJ2-2, with TRBD1 identical over 8 bases. Unmatched junction bases numbered 7, after V lost 4 bases and J lost 5 bases. CDR1 is SGHDT and CDR2 is YYEEEE in the germline V gene. CDR3 length: 15 amino acids. DNA of the CDR3: TGTGCCAGCAGCGGCAGGGGGCGATTAACCGGGGAGCTGTTTTTT. Its protein is CASSGRGRLTGELFF.

This clone was seen repeatedly, ten times or more. The rearrangement uses TRBV5-1 and TRBJ2-3; D may be TRBD2 (5 bases). Germline assignment: CDR1 SGHRS and CDR2 YFSETQ. V was clipped by 0 bases and J by 3 bases, with 14 bases between them. This CDR3 is 16 amino acids long. CDR3 sequence reads: CASSLAWTRGTDTQYF. The DNA for the CDR3 is TGCGCCAGCAGCTTGGCCTGGACTCGAGGAACAGATACGCAGTATTTT.

The chain links TRBV20-1 to TRBJ2-2; D is perhaps TRBD2 (6 bases). The germline V and J ends were trimmed by 4 bases and 5 bases, with 11 bases remaining between them. Looked up from germline, CDR1 is DFQATT and CDR2 is SNEGSKA (reference sequence). This CDR3 spans 13 amino acids. CDR3 region: CSAIPGETGELFF. CDR3 DNA sequence: TGCAGTGCTATTCCGGGAGAGACCGGGGAGCTGTTTTTT.

Notes on this clone: The same CDR3 can be traced to other DNA sequences in this sample. The chain is built from TRBV20-1 and TRBJ2-1; TRBD1 matches at 7 bases. Germline V lookup: CDR1 DFQATT, CDR2 SNEGSKA (reference sequence). V lost 3 bases, J lost 2 bases, and 10 bases stayed unmatched. The CDR3 sequence is 16 residues long. The CDR3: CSARASRQGTYNEQFF. The CDR3 DNA sequence: TGCAGTGCTAGGGCCAGCAGACAGGGAACCTACAATGAGCAGTTCTTC.

This clone is deemed medium-sized. Other DNA sequences in this specimen translate into the identical CDR3. The chain has TRBV19 and TRBJ2-7; 8 nucleotides match TRBD2. This CDR3 is built from 15 residues. Germline V gives CDR1 LNHDA, CDR2 SQIVND (reference sequence). Trimming cost V 6 bases and J 3 bases; bases outside gene matches: 10. DNA for the CDR3: TGTGCCAGTAGCCTACCGGGACTAGGGATCTACGAGCAGTACTTC. Its protein product is CASSLPGLGIYEQYF.

This clone was recorded many times. The chain uses TRBV20-1 and TRBJ1-4, with TRBD1 as a possible D gene (5 bases). V was trimmed by 0 bases and J by 6 bases, leaving 11 bases between them. Germline V CDR1 and CDR2: DFQATT, SNEGSKA (reference sequence). The CDR3 loop spans 14 amino acids. Here the CDR3 reads CSARDTGGDEKLFF. CDR3 nucleotide sequence: TGCAGTGCTAGAGATACAGGAGGGGATGAAAAACTGTTTTTT.

This clone was counted many times. The chain is built from TRBV5-4 and TRBJ1-2; no definite D call. Germline V CDR1 and CDR2: SGHNT, YYREEE (reference sequence). Trimming took 2 bases from V and 5 from J, leaving 16 bases between them. The CDR3 is 15 amino acids. The CDR3 bases are TGTGCCAGCAGCTTATTGGGAGGTCGGGAGTATGGCTACACCTTC. It translates to CASSLLGGREYGYTF.

There are a few counts of this clone. V gene TRBV6-1 combines with J gene TRBJ1-1; 9 positions match TRBD1. Per the germline V gene, CDR1 is MNHNS and CDR2 is SASEGT. The ends lost 6 bases at V and 4 bases at J; junction bases unmatched: 9. The CDR3 totals 15 residues. This chain's CDR3 is CASRDRDRAVTEAFF. CDR3 nucleotide sequence: TGTGCCAGCAGAGACCGGGACAGGGCGGTCACTGAAGCTTTCTTT.

The table lists this clone with many counts. The V gene is TRBV5-5, the J gene TRBJ2-3, with 8 bases matching TRBD2. With 0 bases clipped from V and 3 bases from J, the junction kept 3 bases outside the gene matches. This CDR3 is 15 amino acids long. From germline, CDR1 is SGHKS and CDR2 YYEKEE (reference sequence). The chain's CDR3 is CASSLVAGGTDTQYF. CDR3 bases: TGTGCCAGCAGCTTGGTGGCGGGAGGAACAGATACGCAGTATTTT. The whole variable domain, filled in from reference TRBV5-5 and TRBJ2-3, reads DAGVTQSPTHLIKTRGQQVTLRCSPISGHKSVSWYQQVLGQGPQFIFQYYEKEERGRGNFPDRFSARQFPNYSSELNVNALLLGDSALYLCASSLVAGGTDTQYFGPGTRLTVL.

The chain carries TRBV6-1 and TRBJ1-3; tentatively, D is TRBD1 (6 bases). Germline V gene sequence: CDR1 MNHNS, CDR2 SASEGT. Trimming removed 5 bases from V and 4 bases from J, with 15 bases in between. This CDR3 has 15 residues. This chain's CDR3 is CASSRGGWIGNTIYF. The DNA for the CDR3 is TGTGCCAGCAGTCGGGGGGGCTGGATCGGAAACACCATATATTTT.

The chain joins TRBV11-2 to TRBJ2-1, with 8 bases matching TRBD2. The V gene's germline CDR1 is SGHAT and CDR2 FQNNGV. This CDR3 spans 18 amino acids. V shed 5 bases, J shed 0 bases, and the junction held 12 bases outside the gene matches. In DNA, the CDR3 is TGTGCCAGCAGCATCCCGGGGGGGCGGTTAACCTCCTACAATGAGCAGTTCTTC. Amino acids: CASSIPGGRLTSYNEQFF.

This clone has a count of ten or more. This rearrangement joins TRBV15 to TRBJ2-1; 12 nucleotides line up with TRBD2. This CDR3 has 15 residues. Trimming cost V 3 bases and J 10 bases; bases outside gene matches: 7. Germline-derived CDR1 and CDR2 are LNHNV and YYDKDF (reference sequence). CDR3 in amino acids: CATSRTGLAGKEQFF. The CDR3 DNA reads as TGTGCCACCAGCAGGACCGGACTAGCGGGAAAAGAGCAGTTCTTC. The whole variable domain, filled in from reference TRBV15 and TRBJ2-1, reads DAMVIQNPRYQVTQFGKPVTLSCSQTLNHNVMYWYQQKSSQAPKLLFHYYDKDFNNEADTPDNFQSRRPNTSFCFLDIRSPGLGDTAMYLCATSRTGLAGKEQFFGPGTRLTVL.

Notes on this clone: Other DNA sequences within the sample encode an identical CDR3. The chain joins TRBV28 to TRBJ1-6; D ambiguous. The germline V gene encodes CDR1 MDHEN and CDR2 SYDVKM. The CDR3 sequence is 14 residues long. V lost 6 bases to trimming and J lost 19 bases, with 25 bases between them. CDR3 sequence: CASSFRGRAIPPHF. CDR3 DNA: TGTGCCAGCAGCTTCAGAGGCCGGGCGATACCCCCACACTTT.

This CDR3 reads CASSILQAGGLQNEQFF. The CDR3, as DNA: TGTGCCAGCAGCATTCTTCAGGCGGGAGGATTGCAAAATGAGCAGTTCTTC. V gene TRBV21-1 combines with J gene TRBJ2-1; TRBD2 is the table's D call and was not checked against the DNA. TRBV21-1 is classified as a pseudogene. The CDR3 totals 17 residues.

The V gene is TRBV4-2, the J gene TRBJ2-7; 7 positions match TRBD1. The CDR3 totals 14 residues. With V trimmed by 5 bases and J by 2 bases, 6 bases remained unmatched. CDR1 and CDR2 from the germline V gene are LGHNA and YNFKEQ. The CDR3 DNA reads as TGTGCCAGCAGCTTAGGGGGCAGGACCTACGAGCAGTACTTC. Amino acid sequence: CASSLGGRTYEQYF.

This clone was seen a handful of times. This sequence joins TRBV27 and TRBJ2-6; 7 nucleotides align to TRBD1. The CDR3 length is 15 residues. V gave up 6 bases and J gave up 2 bases; unmatched junction bases: 4. Germline values: CDR1 MNHEY, CDR2 SMNVEV (reference sequence). CDR3 coding DNA: TGTGCCAGCAGCCAACAGGGGACTGGGGCCAACGTCCTGACTTTC. Amino acids: CASSQQGTGANVLTF. The full variable domain, rest sourced from reference TRBV27 and TRBJ2-6, is EAQVTQNPRYLITVTGKKLTVTCSQNMNHEYMSWYRQDPGLGLRQIYYSMNVEVTDKGDVPEGYKVSRKEKRNFPLILESPSPNQTSLYFCASSQQGTGANVLTFGAGSRLTVL.

The table lists this clone with many counts. The CDR3 DNA reads TGCGCCAGCAGCTTGACAGGGCGCCACAATGAGCAGTTCTTC. As protein: CASSLTGRHNEQFF. The V gene is TRBV5-1, the J gene TRBJ2-1, with D maybe TRBD1 (6 bases). This CDR3 has 14 residues. V lost 1 base to trimming and J lost 5 bases, with 10 bases between them. Germline CDR1 reads SGHRS; CDR2 reads YFSETQ.

The rearrangement uses TRBV2 and TRBJ2-7; weak D call: TRBD2 (6 bases). The CDR3 is made up of 16 amino acids. Looked up from germline, CDR1 is SNHLY and CDR2 is FYNNEI. V lost 2 bases and J lost 4, with 18 bases in between. CDR3 protein: CASSEPKARDWYEQYF. As DNA, the CDR3 is TGTGCCAGCAGTGAACCTAAAGCGCGGGACTGGTACGAGCAGTACTTC.

The table lists this clone with many counts. This chain connects TRBV7-2 to TRBJ2-7; the match to TRBD1 covers 9 bases. The J segment lost 3 bases and the V segment lost 5 bases, leaving 8 bases of the junction unmatched. The CDR3 runs 15 residues. CDR1 SGHTA and CDR2 FQGNSA come from the germline V gene. Written as DNA, the CDR3 is TGTGCCAGCAGCAAAACGGCGGGACAGGGCTACGAGCAGTACTTC. Its protein is CASSKTAGQGYEQYF. The full variable domain, completed using reference TRBV7-2 and TRBJ2-7, is GAGVSQSPSNKVTEKGKDVELRCDPISGHTALYWYRQSLGQGLEFLIYFQGNSAPDKSGLPSDRFSAERTGGSVSTLTIQRTQQEDSAVYLCASSKTAGQGYEQYFGPGTRLTVT.

This clone appeared a few times. The chain has TRBV6-1 and TRBJ2-3; 10 nucleotides match TRBD2. CDR1 and CDR2 from the germline V gene are MNHNS and SASEGT. Trimming cost V 5 bases and J 4 bases; bases outside gene matches: 3. This CDR3 has 14 amino acids. Here the CDR3 DNA reads TGTGCCAGCAGTCTAGCGGGAGACTCAGATACGCAGTATTTT. It translates to CASSLAGDSDTQYF.

The V gene is TRBV11-2, the J gene TRBJ2-6; D gene ambiguous. Germline V gene lookup returns CDR1 SGHAT and CDR2 FQNNGV. This CDR3 contains 17 residues. V gave up 6 bases and J gave up 2 bases, with 17 bases separating them. DNA for the CDR3: TGTGCCAGCAGACCCATTTGGGCTAGTCCTGGGGCCAACGTCCTGACTTTC. Residues: CASRPIWASPGANVLTF.